The 4 T cell receptor beta chains below were found in one sample sequenced in a study of blood T cell repertoires in COVID-19. Repertoires were generated with immunoSEQ multiplex PCR, while TCRdb's copy carries only in-frame clones and drops some. Here the sample spans 50,000 to 65,000 clones, just under 75% being singletons. The source material was peripheral blood. The receptors stem from a woman between 65 and 79 years old with COVID-19, enrolled during active disease.

This clone was counted a single time. The chain uses TRBV3-1 (or the pseudogene TRBV3-2) and TRBJ1-4; D not resolved. Germline V gives CDR1 LGHDT, CDR2 YNNKEL (reference sequence). This CDR3 has 15 residues. V gave up 4 bases and J gave up 3 bases, with 12 bases separating them. Written as DNA, the CDR3 is TGTGCCAGCAGCCTAGGAGGGTCTGCTAATGAAAAACTGTTTTTT. This sequence encodes CASSLGGSANEKLFF.

This clone appeared a single time. V usage is TRBV29-1 and J usage is TRBJ1-5; possible D gene TRBD1, 5 bases. This CDR3 has 13 amino acids. Trimming cost V 6 bases and J 0 bases, with 9 bases left between them. The germline gives CDR1 SQVTM, CDR2 ANQGSEA. CDR3 residues: CSVIGHSNQPQHF. The CDR3 DNA follows: TGCAGCGTCATTGGACATAGCAATCAGCCCCAGCATTTT.

V usage is TRBV10-1 and J usage is TRBJ1-2; D unclear. Germline assignment: CDR1 WNHNN and CDR2 SYGVQD (reference sequence). The CDR3 has 12 amino acids. Trimming removed 11 bases from V and 6 bases from J, with 16 bases in between. In nucleotides, the CDR3 is TGCGCCGCGGGGTTGGTTTCGGATGGCTACACCTTC. Protein: CAAGLVSDGYTF.

V is TRBV5-3 and J is TRBJ1-1; tentative D call: TRBD1 (6 bases). TRBV5-3 is assigned to the ORF class and has an uncertain function. Trimming cost V 4 bases and J 1 base, with 11 bases left between them. The CDR3 length is 14 residues. The CDR3 nucleotides read TGTGCCAGAAGCCCGACAGGAAGGAACACTGAAGCTTTCTTT. This gives the protein CARSPTGRNTEAFF.